This TCR beta chain was captured by sequencing in a study of T cells after yellow fever vaccination. About this clonotype itself: The junction shows a germline mismatch at one end, possibly a read error.

5'RACE template switching produced TCR cDNA carrying a universal primer site and UMIs. TCRdb called the 5' RACE reads again in MiXCR, with one record for every CDR3 protein. The table lists about 74,000 distinct CDR3 sequences, more than 5.5% of them singletons. Per germline, CDR1 LNHDA and CDR2 SQIVND (reference sequence). This CDR3 has 13 residues. This material consisted of CD8+ T cells sorted from PBMCs, taken 5 days after the first yellow fever vaccination. This sequence was found in a man between 18 and 29 years old who received the YFV17D yellow fever vaccine. The chain joins TRBV19 to TRBJ2-3; D is unresolved. The CDR3 nucleotides are TGTGCCACCCAACCCCGGAACACAGAGACGCAGTATTTT. Protein: CATQPRNTETQYF.